The sequence of this T cell receptor (beta chain) was determined in a study of technical replicates of blood from a handful of donors. The CDR3 is 13 amino acids. The V gene's germline CDR1 is MNHEY and CDR2 SMNVEV (reference sequence). V was pared by 2 bases and J by 6 bases, with 10 bases between. Measured with immunoSEQ multiplex PCR; TCRdb has only the in-frame clones, and not every one. The sample includes about 76,000 clones, around 85% of them seen just once. This clone appeared a few times. The sample taken for sequencing was PBMCs. The rearrangement joins TRBV27 to TRBJ1-1; TRBD1 is a possible D gene (5 bases). The receptor was derived from a human donor in good health. Some clones in this sample may be carry-over from other donors' samples. The CDR3 loop reads CASSLRGTSEAFF. The CDR3 DNA follows: TGTGCCAGCAGTTTAAGGGGCACATCTGAAGCTTTCTTT.